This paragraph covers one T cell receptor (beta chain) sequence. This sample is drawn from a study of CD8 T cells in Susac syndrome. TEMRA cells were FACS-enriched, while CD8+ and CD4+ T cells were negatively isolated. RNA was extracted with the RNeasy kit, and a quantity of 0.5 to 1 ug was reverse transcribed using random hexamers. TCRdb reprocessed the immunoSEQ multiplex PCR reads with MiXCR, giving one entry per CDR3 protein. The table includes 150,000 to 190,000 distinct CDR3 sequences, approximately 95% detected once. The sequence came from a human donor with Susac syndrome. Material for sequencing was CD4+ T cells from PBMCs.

CDR3 region: CASAGNTGELFF. The DNA of the CDR3 is TGTGCCAGCGCAGGGAACACCGGGGAGCTGTTTTTT. The rearrangement uses TRBV7-9 and TRBJ2-2; no firm D call. CDR3 length: 12 amino acids. Between the trimmed V and J ends, which lost 8 bases and 1 base, there was a span of 5 bases. From germline, CDR1 is SEHNR and CDR2 FQNEAQ (reference sequence).